This TCR beta chain was captured in a study of blood T cell repertoires in COVID-19. In germline, CDR1 is KGHDR, CDR2 SFDVKD. The CDR3 loop spans 13 amino acids. V was clipped by 6 bases and J by 6 bases, with 10 bases between them. In the original workflow: Reference gene primer amplification in the assay estimated nucleated cell counts. Measured with immunoSEQ multiplex PCR; TCRdb has only the in-frame clones, and not every one. The V and J calls and clone size are taken from that table; D and trimming were inferred from the DNA. Of about 89,000 clones in the sample, roughly 87% were seen once. Material for sequencing was peripheral blood. The chain carries TRBV24-1 and TRBJ2-2; weak D call: TRBD2 (5 bases). This sequence originates from a male donor with acute or convalescent COVID-19. The CDR3 is CATSIRGSGELFF. CDR3 sequence (DNA): TGTGCCACCAGTATTCGGGGATCCGGGGAGCTGTTTTTT.